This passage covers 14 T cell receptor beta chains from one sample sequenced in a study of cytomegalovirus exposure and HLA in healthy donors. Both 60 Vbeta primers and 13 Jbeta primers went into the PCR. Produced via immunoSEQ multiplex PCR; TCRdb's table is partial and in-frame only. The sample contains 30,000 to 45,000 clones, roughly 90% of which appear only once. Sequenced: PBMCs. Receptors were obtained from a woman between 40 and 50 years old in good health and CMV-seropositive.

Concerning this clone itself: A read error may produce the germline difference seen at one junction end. CDR3 sequence: CASSLQGGF. The DNA for the CDR3 is TGTGCCAGCAGCTTGCAGGGGGGTTTT. The chain employs TRBV5-8 and TRBJ1-5; 7 nucleotides line up with TRBD1. Germline CDR1 reads SGHTS; CDR2 reads YDEGEE. The CDR3 spans 9 residues.

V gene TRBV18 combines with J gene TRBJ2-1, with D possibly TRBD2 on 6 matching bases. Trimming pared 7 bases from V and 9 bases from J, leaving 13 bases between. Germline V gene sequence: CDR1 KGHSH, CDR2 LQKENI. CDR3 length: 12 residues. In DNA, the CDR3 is TGTGCCAGCTTAGGCGGGGACGGTGAGCAGTTCTTC. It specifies CASLGGDGEQFF.

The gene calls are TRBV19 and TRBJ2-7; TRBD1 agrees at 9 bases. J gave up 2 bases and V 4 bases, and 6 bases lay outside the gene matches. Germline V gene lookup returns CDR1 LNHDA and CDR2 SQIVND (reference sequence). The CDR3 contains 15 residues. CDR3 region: CASSRQGGLPYEQYF. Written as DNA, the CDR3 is TGTGCCAGTAGTAGACAGGGGGGGTTGCCCTACGAGCAGTACTTC.

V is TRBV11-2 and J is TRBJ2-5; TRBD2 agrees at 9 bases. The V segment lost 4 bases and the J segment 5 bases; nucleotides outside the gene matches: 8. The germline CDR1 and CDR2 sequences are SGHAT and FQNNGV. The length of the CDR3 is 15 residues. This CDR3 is CASSSLAGPRETQYF. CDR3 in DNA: TGTGCCAGCAGCTCTCTAGCGGGGCCAAGGGAGACCCAGTACTTC.

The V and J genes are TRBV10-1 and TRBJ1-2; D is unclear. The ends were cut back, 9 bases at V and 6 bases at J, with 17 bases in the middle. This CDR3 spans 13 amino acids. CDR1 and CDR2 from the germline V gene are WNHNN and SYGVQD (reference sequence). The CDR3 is CASSEAESHGYTF. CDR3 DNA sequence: TGCGCCAGTTCAGAGGCAGAGTCGCATGGCTACACCTTC.

CDR3 nucleotide sequence: TGTGCCAGCAGTGAAGCGCAGGGGAGCAATCAGCCCCAGCATTTT. It codes for CASSEAQGSNQPQHF. The chain joins TRBV2 to TRBJ1-5; a weak D match, TRBD1 (6 bases). CDR1 is SNHLY and CDR2 is FYNNEI in the germline V gene. This CDR3 has 15 amino acids. V gave up 0 bases and J gave up 1 base, with 7 bases separating them.

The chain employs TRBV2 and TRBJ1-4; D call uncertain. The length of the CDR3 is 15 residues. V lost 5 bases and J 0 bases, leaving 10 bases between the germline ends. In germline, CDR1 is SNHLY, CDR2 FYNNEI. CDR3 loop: CASSLRFTTNEKLFF. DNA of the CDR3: TGTGCCAGCAGTCTCCGTTTTACAACTAATGAAAAACTGTTTTTT.

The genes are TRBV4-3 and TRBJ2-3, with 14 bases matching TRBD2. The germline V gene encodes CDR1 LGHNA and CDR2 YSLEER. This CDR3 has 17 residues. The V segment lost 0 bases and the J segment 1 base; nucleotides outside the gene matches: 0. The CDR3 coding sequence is TGCGCCAGCAGCCAAGAGGGACTAGCGGGGGGCACAGATACGCAGTATTTT. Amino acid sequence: CASSQEGLAGGTDTQYF.

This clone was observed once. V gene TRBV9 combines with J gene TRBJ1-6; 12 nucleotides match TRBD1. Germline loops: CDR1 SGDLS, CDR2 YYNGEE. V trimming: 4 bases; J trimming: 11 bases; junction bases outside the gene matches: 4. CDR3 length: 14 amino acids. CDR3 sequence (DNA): TGTGCCAGCAGCTCGGGACAGGGGGCGACACCCCTCCACTTT. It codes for CASSSGQGATPLHF.

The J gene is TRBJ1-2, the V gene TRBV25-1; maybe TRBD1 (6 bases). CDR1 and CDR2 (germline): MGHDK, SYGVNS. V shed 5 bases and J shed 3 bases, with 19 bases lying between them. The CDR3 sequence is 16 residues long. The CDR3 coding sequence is TGTGCCAGCAGTACCGAATATCCAGGGGTGGACTATGGCTACACCTTC. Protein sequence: CASSTEYPGVDYGYTF.

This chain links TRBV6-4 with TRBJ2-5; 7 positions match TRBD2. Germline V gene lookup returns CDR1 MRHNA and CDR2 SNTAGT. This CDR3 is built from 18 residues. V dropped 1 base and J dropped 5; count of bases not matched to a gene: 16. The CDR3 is CASSDFLGLVWISETQYF. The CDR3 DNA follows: TGTGCCAGCAGTGACTTCCTAGGACTAGTTTGGATCTCGGAGACCCAGTACTTC.

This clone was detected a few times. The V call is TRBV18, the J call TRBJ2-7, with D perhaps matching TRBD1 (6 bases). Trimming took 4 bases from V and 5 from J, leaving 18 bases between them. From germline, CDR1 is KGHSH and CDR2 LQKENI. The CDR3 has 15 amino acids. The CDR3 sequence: CASSRSAGAQDEQYF. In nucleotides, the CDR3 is TGTGCCAGCTCACGTAGTGCAGGGGCGCAGGACGAGCAGTACTTC. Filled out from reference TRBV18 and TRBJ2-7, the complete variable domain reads NAGVMQNPRHLVRRRGQEARLRCSPMKGHSHVYWYRQLPEEGLKFMVYLQKENIIDESGMPKERFSAEFPKEGPSILRIQQVVRGDSAAYFCASSRSAGAQDEQYFGPGTRLTVT.

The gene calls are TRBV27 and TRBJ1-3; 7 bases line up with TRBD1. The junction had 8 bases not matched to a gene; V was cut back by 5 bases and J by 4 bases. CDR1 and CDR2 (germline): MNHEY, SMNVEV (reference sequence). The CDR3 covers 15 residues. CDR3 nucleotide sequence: TGTGCCAGCAGTCTACGTCCGGGACAGGGAAACACCATATATTTT. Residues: CASSLRPGQGNTIYF.

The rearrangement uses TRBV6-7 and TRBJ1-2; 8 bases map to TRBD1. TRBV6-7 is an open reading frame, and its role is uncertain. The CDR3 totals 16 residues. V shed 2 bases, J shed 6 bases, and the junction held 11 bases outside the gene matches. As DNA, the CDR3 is TGTGCCAGCAGTTACACCGGACAGGGAGGGAGTGATGGCTACACCTTC. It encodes CASSYTGQGGSDGYTF.